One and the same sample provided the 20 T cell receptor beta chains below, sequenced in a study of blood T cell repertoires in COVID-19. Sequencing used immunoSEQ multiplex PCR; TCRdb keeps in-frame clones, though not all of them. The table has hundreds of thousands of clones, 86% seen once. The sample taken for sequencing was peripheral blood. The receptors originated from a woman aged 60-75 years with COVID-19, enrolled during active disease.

CDR3 in amino acids: CASSDSRQGSTDTQYF. In DNA form, the CDR3 reads TGCGCCAGCAGTGATTCTCGACAGGGTAGCACAGATACGCAGTATTTT. The chain joins TRBV10-1 to TRBJ2-3; 7 bases fit TRBD1. The ends lost 3 bases at V and 0 bases at J; junction bases unmatched: 6. The CDR3 runs 16 residues. Per the germline V gene, CDR1 is WNHNN and CDR2 is SYGVQD (reference sequence).

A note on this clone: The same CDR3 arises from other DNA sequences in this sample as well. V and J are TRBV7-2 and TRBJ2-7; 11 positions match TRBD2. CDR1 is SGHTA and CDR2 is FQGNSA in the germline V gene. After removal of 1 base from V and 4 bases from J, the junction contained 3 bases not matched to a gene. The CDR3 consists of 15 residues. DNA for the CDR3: TGTGCCAGCAGCTTAGTAGCGGGGGGGCTTTACGAGCAGTACTTC. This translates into CASSLVAGGLYEQYF.

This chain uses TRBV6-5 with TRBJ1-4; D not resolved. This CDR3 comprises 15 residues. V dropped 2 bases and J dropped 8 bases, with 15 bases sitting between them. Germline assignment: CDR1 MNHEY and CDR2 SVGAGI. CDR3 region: CASSYKGSVEEKLFF. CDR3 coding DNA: TGTGCCAGCAGTTACAAAGGCTCAGTGGAGGAAAAACTGTTTTTT.

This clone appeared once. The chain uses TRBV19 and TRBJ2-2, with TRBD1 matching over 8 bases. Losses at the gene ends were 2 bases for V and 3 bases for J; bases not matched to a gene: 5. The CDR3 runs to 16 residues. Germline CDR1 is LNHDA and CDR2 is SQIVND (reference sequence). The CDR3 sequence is CASSIYQGAYTGELFF. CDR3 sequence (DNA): TGTGCCAGTAGTATATACCAGGGGGCTTACACCGGGGAGCTGTTTTTT. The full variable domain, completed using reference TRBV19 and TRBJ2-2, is DGGITQSPKYLFRKEGQNVTLSCEQNLNHDAMYWYRQDPGQGLRLIYYSQIVNDFQKGDIAEGYSVSREKKESFPLTVTSAQKNPTAFYLCASSIYQGAYTGELFFGEGSRLTVL.

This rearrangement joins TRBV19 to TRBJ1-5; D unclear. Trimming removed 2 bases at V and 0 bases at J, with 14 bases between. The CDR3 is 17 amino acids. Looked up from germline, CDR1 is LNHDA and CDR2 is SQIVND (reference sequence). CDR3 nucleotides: TGTGCCAGTAGTATAACTCCGACGGGATATAGCAATCAGCCCCAGCATTTT. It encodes CASSITPTGYSNQPQHF. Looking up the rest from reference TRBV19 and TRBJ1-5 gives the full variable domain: DGGITQSPKYLFRKEGQNVTLSCEQNLNHDAMYWYRQDPGQGLRLIYYSQIVNDFQKGDIAEGYSVSREKKESFPLTVTSAQKNPTAFYLCASSITPTGYSNQPQHFGDGTRLSIL.

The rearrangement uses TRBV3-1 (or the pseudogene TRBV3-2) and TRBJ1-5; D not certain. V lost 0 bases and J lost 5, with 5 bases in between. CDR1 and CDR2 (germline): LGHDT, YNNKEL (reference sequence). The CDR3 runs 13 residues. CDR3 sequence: CASSQDSDQPQHF. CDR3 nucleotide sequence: TGTGCCAGCAGCCAAGATTCGGATCAGCCCCAGCATTTT.

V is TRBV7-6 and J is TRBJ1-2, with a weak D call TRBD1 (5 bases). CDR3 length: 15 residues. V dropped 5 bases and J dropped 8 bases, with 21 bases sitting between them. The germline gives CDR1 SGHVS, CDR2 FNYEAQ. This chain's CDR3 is CASSQGYGQDWGYTF. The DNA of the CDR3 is TGTGCCAGCAGCCAGGGCTACGGACAAGACTGGGGCTACACCTTC.

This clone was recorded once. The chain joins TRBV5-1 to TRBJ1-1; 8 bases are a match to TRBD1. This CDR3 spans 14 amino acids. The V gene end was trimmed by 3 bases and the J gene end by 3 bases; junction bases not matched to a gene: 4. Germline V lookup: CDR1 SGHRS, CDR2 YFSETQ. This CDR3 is CASSWVQGDTEAFF. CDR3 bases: TGCGCCAGCAGCTGGGTACAGGGGGACACTGAAGCTTTCTTT.

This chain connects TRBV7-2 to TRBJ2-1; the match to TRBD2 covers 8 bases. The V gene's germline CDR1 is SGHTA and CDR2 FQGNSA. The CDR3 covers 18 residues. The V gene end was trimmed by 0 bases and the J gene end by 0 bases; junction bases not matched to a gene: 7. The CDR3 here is CASSLAGTRFRSYNEQFF. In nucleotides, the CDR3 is TGTGCCAGCAGCTTAGCTGGGACTAGGTTTCGCTCCTACAATGAGCAGTTCTTC.

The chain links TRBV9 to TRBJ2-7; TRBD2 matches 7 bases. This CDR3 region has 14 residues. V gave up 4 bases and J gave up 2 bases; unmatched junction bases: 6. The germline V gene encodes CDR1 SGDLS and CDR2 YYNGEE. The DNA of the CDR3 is TGTGCCAGCAGCCCACTAAGCGGGGCCTACGAGCAGTACTTC. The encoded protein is CASSPLSGAYEQYF.

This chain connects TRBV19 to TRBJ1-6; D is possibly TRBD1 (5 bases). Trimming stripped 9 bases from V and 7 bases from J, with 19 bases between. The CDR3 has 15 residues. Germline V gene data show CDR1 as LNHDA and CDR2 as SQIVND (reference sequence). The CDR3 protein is CASQKWDSENSPLHF. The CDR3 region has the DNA TGTGCCAGCCAAAAGTGGGACTCGGAGAATTCACCCCTCCACTTT.

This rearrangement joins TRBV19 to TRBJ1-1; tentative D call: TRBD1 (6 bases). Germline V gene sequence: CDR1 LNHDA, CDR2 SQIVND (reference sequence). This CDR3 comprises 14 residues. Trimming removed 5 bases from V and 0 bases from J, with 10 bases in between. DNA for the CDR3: TGTGCCAGTAGTTGGGGGCCCATGAACACTGAAGCTTTCTTT. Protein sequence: CASSWGPMNTEAFF.

This CDR3 reads CASSSLGQGNYEQYF. In nucleotides, the CDR3 is TGTGCCAGCAGCAGCCTAGGGCAGGGGAACTACGAGCAGTACTTC. The rearrangement links TRBV13 to TRBJ2-7; the D gene is possibly TRBD1 (6 bases). The ends were cut back, 5 bases at V and 3 bases at J, with 17 bases in the middle. The germline V gene encodes CDR1 PRHDT and CDR2 FYEKMQ (reference sequence). The length of the CDR3 is 15 residues.

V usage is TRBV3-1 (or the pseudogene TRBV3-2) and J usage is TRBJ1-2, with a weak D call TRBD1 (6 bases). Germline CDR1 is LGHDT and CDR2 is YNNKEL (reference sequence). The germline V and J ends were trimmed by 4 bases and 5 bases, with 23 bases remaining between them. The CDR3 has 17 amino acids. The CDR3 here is CASSRVGRGTSTYGYTF. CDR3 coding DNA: TGTGCCAGCAGCCGAGTAGGCCGAGGGACATCGACTTATGGCTACACCTTC.

CDR3 DNA sequence: TGTGCCAGCAGCTCCCGGACAGGGATTGGTCTGGAGAAAGAGACCCAGTACTTC. Its protein product is CASSSRTGIGLEKETQYF. The rearrangement uses TRBV7-3 and TRBJ2-5; 8 bases are shared with TRBD1. The CDR3 covers 18 residues. Germline V gene lookup returns CDR1 SGHTA and CDR2 FQGTGA. The J segment lost 3 bases and the V segment lost 4 bases, leaving 16 bases of the junction unmatched.

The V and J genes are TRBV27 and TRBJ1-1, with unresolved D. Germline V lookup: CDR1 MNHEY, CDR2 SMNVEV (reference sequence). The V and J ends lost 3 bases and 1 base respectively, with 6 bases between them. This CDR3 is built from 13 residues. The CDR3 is CASSFDRNTEAFF. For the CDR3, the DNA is TGTGCCAGCAGTTTCGATAGGAACACTGAAGCTTTCTTT.

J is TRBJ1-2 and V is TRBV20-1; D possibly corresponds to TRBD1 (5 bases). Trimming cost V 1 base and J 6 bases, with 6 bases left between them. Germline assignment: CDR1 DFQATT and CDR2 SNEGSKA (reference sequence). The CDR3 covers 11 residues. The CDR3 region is CSARGRDGYTF. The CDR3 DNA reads TGCAGTGCTAGAGGCAGGGATGGCTACACCTTC.

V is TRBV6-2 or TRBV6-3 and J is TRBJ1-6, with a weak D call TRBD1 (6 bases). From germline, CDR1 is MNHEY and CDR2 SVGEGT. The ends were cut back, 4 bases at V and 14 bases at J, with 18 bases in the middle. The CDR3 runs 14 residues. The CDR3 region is CASSWGTPLVSLHF. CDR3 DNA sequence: TGTGCCAGCAGTTGGGGGACACCGCTGGTCTCCCTCCACTTT.

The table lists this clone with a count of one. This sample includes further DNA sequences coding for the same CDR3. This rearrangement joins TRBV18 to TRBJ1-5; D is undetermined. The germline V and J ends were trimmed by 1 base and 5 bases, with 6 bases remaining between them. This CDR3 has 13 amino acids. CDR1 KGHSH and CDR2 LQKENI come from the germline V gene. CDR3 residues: CASSPQGDQPQHF. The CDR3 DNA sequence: TGTGCCAGCTCACCACAGGGAGATCAGCCCCAGCATTTT.

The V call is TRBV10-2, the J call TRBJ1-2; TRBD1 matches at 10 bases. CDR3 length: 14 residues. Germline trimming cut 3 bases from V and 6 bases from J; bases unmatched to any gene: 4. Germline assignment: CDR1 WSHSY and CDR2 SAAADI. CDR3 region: CASSEGGQGHGYTF. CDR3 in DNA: TGCGCCAGCAGTGAAGGGGGACAGGGGCATGGCTACACCTTC.